This TCR beta chain came from a study of T cell responses to AZD1222 COVID-19 vaccine. Notes on the study in general: There were mostly white British donors and more females than males, and clonal diversity was possibly underestimated.

Data came from immunoSEQ multiplex PCR; TCRdb stores just in-frame clones and leaves some out. The sample yields over 110,000 clones, about 93% seen once. Comments on this clone: Antigen specificity is unknown.

Germline V gene lookup returns CDR1 SGHKS and CDR2 YYEKEE (reference sequence). V lost 4 bases, J lost 2 bases, and 13 bases lay in between. CDR3 size: 14 residues. This TCR was sampled from an adult in good health. The genes are TRBV5-5 and TRBJ2-7; D unresolved. The starting material was peripheral blood, obtained on day 0 of AZD1222 vaccination. The CDR3 bases are TGTGCCAGCAGCCATCTCCCAGAGCCCTACGAGCAGTACTTC. Amino acids: CASSHLPEPYEQYF.